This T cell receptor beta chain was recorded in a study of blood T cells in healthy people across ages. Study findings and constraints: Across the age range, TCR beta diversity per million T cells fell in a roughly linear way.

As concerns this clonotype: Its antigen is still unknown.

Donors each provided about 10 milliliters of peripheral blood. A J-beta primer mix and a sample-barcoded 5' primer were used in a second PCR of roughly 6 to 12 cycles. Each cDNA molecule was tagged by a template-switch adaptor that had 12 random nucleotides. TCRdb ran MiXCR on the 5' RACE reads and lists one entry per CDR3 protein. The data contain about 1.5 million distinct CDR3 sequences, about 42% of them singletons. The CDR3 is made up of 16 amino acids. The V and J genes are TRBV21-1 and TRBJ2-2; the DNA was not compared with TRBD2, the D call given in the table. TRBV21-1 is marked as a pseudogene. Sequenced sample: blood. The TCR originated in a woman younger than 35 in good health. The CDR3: CASRKRGTSVTGELFF. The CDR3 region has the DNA TGTGCCAGCAGAAAGAGGGGGACTAGTGTAACCGGGGAGCTGTTTTTT.